This T cell receptor (beta chain) is drawn from a study of CD8 T cells in Susac syndrome. A quantity of about 0.5 to 1 ug RNA underwent reverse transcription using random hexamers. Each CDR3 protein is one row after TCRdb ran MiXCR on the immunoSEQ multiplex PCR reads. Found here are about 190,000 distinct CDR3 sequences, 75% to 95% of them singletons; the top ten hold 0.075% to 0.095%. Germline V CDR1 and CDR2: MNHNS, SASEGT. The CDR3 has 17 residues. V was cut by 2 bases and J by 0 bases, with 11 bases left in between. The TCR comes from a human donor with Susac syndrome. The sequencing sample was made of CD4+ T cells from PBMCs. The V and J genes are TRBV6-1 and TRBJ2-6, with D possibly matching TRBD2 (6 bases). CDR3 bases: TGTGCCAGCAGTGAATTGGGACTCAACTCTGGGGCCAACGTCCTGACTTTC. This encodes CASSELGLNSGANVLTF.